These 5 T cell receptor beta chains were all obtained from the same sample, sequenced in a study of a mutant IDH1 vaccine in newly diagnosed glioma. Documented time point: week 11, during vaccination. One vaccine dose held 300 ug of mutant IDH1 20-mer peptide and came with topical imiquimod. For these receptors, no antigen is known. Libraries were prepared by immunoSEQ multiplex PCR; TCRdb keeps only in-frame clonotypes and omits some of them. The sample contains about 120,000 clones, roughly 90% of which appear only once. The sample here was PBMCs, taken from a glioma patient whose treatment included an IDH1 peptide vaccine. Receptors originate from a woman aged 50 to 60 with glioma.

The chain has TRBV29-1 and TRBJ2-3; 9 nucleotides align to TRBD2. This CDR3 has 14 amino acids. Looked up from germline, CDR1 is SQVTM and CDR2 is ANQGSEA. The V gene end was trimmed by 6 bases and the J gene end by 2 bases; junction bases not matched to a gene: 6. The CDR3 loop is CSVVTSGATDTQYF. CDR3 coding DNA: TGCAGCGTCGTGACTAGCGGAGCCACAGATACGCAGTATTTT.

The V gene is TRBV7-6, the J gene TRBJ2-3, with D perhaps assigned TRBD1 or TRBD2 (5 bases each). The CDR3 spans 16 residues. Trimming took off 3 bases at V and 2 bases at J, with 15 bases between the two ends. Germline lookup yields CDR1 SGHVS and CDR2 FNYEAQ. The CDR3 protein is CASSFALGRFTDTQYF. In DNA form, the CDR3 reads TGTGCCAGCAGCTTCGCCTTGGGACGGTTCACAGATACGCAGTATTTT.

The chain employs TRBV25-1 and TRBJ1-3; the D gene is possibly TRBD1 (5 bases). Germline lookup yields CDR1 MGHDK and CDR2 SYGVNS. The CDR3 covers 13 residues. V was clipped by 6 bases and J by 0 bases, with 6 bases between them. The CDR3 DNA reads as TGTGCCAGCAGGACAGCCTCTGGAAACACCATATATTTT. Protein sequence: CASRTASGNTIYF.

This clone has only a few counts. This chain joins TRBV30 and TRBJ2-7, with 11 bases matching TRBD1. Germline V CDR1 and CDR2: GTSNPN, SVGIG (reference sequence). Unmatched junction bases numbered 8, after V lost 2 bases and J lost 2 bases. The CDR3 consists of 16 residues. CDR3 protein: CAWSTLPGQGAYEQYF. The CDR3 coding sequence is TGTGCCTGGAGTACCTTGCCGGGACAGGGGGCCTACGAGCAGTACTTC.

The chain recombines TRBV7-6 with TRBJ2-1, with 11 bases that match TRBD2. Germline CDR1 reads SGHVS; CDR2 reads FNYEAQ. The CDR3 length is 14 residues. J lost 4 bases, V lost 4 bases, and 0 bases had no gene match. CDR3 loop: CASSWTSGYNEQFF. Written as DNA, the CDR3 is TGTGCCAGCAGCTGGACTAGCGGGTACAATGAGCAGTTCTTC.